This TCR beta chain is drawn from a study of T cell responses to AZD1222 COVID-19 vaccine. Some clones are missing from TCRdb's copy, which holds only in-frame ones; the method was immunoSEQ multiplex PCR. The sample comprises 70,000 or so clones, roughly 87% of which are singletons, and approximately 25% rests with the top ten. The source is an adult in good health. The material sequenced was peripheral blood, taken on day 0 of AZD1222 vaccination.

The CDR3 region has the DNA TGTGCCAGCTCACCTCGGACAGAGACAAACTATGGCTACACCTTC. Its translation: CASSPRTETNYGYTF. The chain combines TRBV18 with TRBJ1-2, with D maybe TRBD1 (6 bases). Germline CDR1 is KGHSH and CDR2 is LQKENI. Trimming shortened V by 3 bases and J by 2 bases, and 13 bases separated the two germline ends. This CDR3 contains 15 residues. Looking up the rest from reference TRBV18 and TRBJ1-2 gives the full variable domain: NAGVMQNPRHLVRRRGQEARLRCSPMKGHSHVYWYRQLPEEGLKFMVYLQKENIIDESGMPKERFSAEFPKEGPSILRIQQVVRGDSAAYFCASSPRTETNYGYTFGSGTRLTVV.